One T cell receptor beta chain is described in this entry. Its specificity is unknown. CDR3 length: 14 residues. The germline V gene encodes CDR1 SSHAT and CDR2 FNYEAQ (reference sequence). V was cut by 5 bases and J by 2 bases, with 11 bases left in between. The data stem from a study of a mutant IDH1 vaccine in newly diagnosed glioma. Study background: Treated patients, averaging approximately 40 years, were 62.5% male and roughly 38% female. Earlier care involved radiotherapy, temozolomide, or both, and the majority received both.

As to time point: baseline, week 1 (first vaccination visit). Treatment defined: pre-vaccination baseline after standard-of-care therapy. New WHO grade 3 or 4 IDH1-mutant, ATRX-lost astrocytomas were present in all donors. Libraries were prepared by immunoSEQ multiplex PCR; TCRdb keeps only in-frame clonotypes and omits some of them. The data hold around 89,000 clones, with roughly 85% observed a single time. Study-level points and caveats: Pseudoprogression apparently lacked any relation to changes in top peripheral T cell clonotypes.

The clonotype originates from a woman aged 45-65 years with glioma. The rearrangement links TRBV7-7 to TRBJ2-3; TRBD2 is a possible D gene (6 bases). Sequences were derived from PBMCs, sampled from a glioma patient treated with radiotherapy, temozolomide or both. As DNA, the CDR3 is TGTGCCAGCAGCCCAGGGACTTTCACAGATACGCAGTATTTT. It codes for CASSPGTFTDTQYF.